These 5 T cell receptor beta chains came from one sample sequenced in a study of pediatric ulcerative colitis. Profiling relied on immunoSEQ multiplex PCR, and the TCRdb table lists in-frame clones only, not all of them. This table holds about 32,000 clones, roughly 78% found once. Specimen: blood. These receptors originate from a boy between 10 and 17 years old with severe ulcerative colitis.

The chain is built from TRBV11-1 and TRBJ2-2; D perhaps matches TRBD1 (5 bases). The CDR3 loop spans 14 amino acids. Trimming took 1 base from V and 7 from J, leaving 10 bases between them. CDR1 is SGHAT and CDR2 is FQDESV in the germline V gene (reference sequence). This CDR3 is CASSLDWGVGELFF. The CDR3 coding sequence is TGTGCCAGCAGCTTAGACTGGGGCGTCGGGGAGCTGTTTTTT.

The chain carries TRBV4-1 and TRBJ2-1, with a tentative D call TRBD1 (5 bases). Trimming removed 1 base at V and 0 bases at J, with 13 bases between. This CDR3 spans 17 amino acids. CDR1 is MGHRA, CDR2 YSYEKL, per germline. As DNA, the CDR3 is TGCGCCAGCAGCCAAGTGGACATGGGGTTCTCCTACAATGAGCAGTTCTTC. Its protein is CASSQVDMGFSYNEQFF.

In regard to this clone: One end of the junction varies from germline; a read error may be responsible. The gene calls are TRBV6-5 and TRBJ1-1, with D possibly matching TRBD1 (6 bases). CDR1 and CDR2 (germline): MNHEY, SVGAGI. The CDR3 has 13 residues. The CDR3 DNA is TGTGCCAGCGGGGACATCTCATCCTCGGGGGCTATCTTT. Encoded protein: CASGDISSSGAIF.

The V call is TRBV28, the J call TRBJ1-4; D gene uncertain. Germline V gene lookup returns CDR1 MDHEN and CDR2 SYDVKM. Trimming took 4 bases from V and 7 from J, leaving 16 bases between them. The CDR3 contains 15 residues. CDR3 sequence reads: CASSSPGGTGEKLFF. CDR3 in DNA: TGTGCCAGCAGTTCGCCAGGAGGCACGGGTGAAAAACTGTTTTTT.

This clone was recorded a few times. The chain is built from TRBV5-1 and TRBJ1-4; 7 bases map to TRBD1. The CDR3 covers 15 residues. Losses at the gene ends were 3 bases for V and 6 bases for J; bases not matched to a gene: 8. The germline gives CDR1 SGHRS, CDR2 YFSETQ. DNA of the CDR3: TGCGCCAGCAGCTCCGGGGACAGTACTCATGAAAAACTGTTTTTT. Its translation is CASSSGDSTHEKLFF.